A single sample is the source of the 19 T cell receptor beta chains below, sequenced in a study of blood T cell repertoires in COVID-19. TCRdb's table, derived via immunoSEQ multiplex PCR, lists solely in-frame clones and lacks some. Of roughly 150,000 clones in the sample, around 82% are singletons; the top ten hold 6.9%. The sample consisted of peripheral blood. All receptors derive from a man older than 75 with COVID-19, enrolled during active disease.

The CDR3 loop is CASSPTLAGGLTGELFF. The CDR3 DNA reads as TGTGCCAGCAGCCCGACCCTAGCGGGGGGCCTCACCGGGGAGCTGTTTTTT. The J gene is TRBJ2-2, the V gene TRBV5-4; 11 bases map to TRBD2. Germline V gene lookup returns CDR1 SGHNT and CDR2 YYREEE (reference sequence). Trimming at V came to 4 bases and at J to 4 bases, leaving 9 bases not matched to a gene. CDR3 length equals 17 residues.

The J gene is TRBJ1-1, the V gene TRBV11-3, with TRBD1 identical over 7 bases. Germline lookup yields CDR1 SGHNT and CDR2 YENEEA. Losses at the gene ends were 5 bases for V and 9 bases for J; bases not matched to a gene: 12. The CDR3 is 14 residues long. In DNA, the CDR3 is TGTGCCAGCAGCCTATCACAGGGGCCTTCTAAAGCTTTCTTT. Amino acids: CASSLSQGPSKAFF.

The chain couples TRBV9 to TRBJ2-7; D uncertain. From germline, CDR1 is SGDLS and CDR2 YYNGEE. Trimming left V 4 bases short and J 3 bases short, with 14 bases between. This CDR3 has 14 amino acids. The CDR3 sequence: CASSPPMSGYEQYF. The CDR3, as DNA: TGTGCCAGCAGCCCCCCCATGTCCGGCTACGAGCAGTACTTC.

This clone was seen just once. V is TRBV2 and J is TRBJ1-2; TRBD1 matches 7 bases. Per germline, CDR1 SNHLY and CDR2 FYNNEI. The CDR3 sequence is 13 residues long. The V segment lost 6 bases and the J segment 6 bases; nucleotides outside the gene matches: 7. CDR3 in DNA: TGTGCCAGCAGCTTGACAGGGAGAAATGGCTACACCTTC. Translation gives CASSLTGRNGYTF. The full variable domain, rest sourced from reference TRBV2 and TRBJ1-2, is EPEVTQTPSHQVTQMGQEVILRCVPISNHLYFYWYRQILGQKVEFLVSFYNNEISEKSEIFDDQFSVERPDGSNFTLKIRSTKLEDSAMYFCASSLTGRNGYTFGSGTRLTVV.

The V call is TRBV5-1, the J call TRBJ2-6; unclear D gene. The CDR3 contains 14 residues. Trimming removed 1 base from V and 0 bases from J, with 2 bases in between. Per germline, CDR1 SGHRS and CDR2 YFSETQ. The CDR3 sequence is CASSLRSGANVLTF. As DNA, the CDR3 is TGCGCCAGCAGCTTGCGCTCTGGGGCCAACGTCCTGACTTTC.

The J gene is TRBJ1-2, the V gene TRBV7-8; D unresolved. Looked up from germline, CDR1 is SGHVS and CDR2 is FQNEAQ. The CDR3 has 16 residues. V was trimmed by 4 bases and J by 2 bases, leaving 17 bases between them. The CDR3: CASSSYEGSLNYGYTF. CDR3 bases: TGTGCCAGCAGCTCGTATGAGGGCTCCTTAAACTATGGCTACACCTTC. Based on the CDR3 plus reference TRBV7-8 and TRBJ1-2, the full variable domain is GAGVSQSPRYKVAKRGQDVALRCDPISGHVSLFWYQQALGQGPEFLTYFQNEAQLDKSGLPSDRFFAERPEGSVSTLKIQRTQQEDSAVYLCASSSYEGSLNYGYTFGSGTRLTVV.

The V and J genes are TRBV9 and TRBJ2-5, with 9 bases lining up with TRBD1. V trimming: 4 bases; J trimming: 5 bases; junction bases outside the gene matches: 6. Per germline, CDR1 SGDLS and CDR2 YYNGEE. The length of the CDR3 is 14 residues. The CDR3 DNA sequence: TGTGCCAGCAGCCCCCTGGGGACAGGGGAGACCCAGTACTTC. This translates into CASSPLGTGETQYF. The variable domain in full, with the rest retrieved from reference TRBV9 and TRBJ2-5, is DSGVTQTPKHLITATGQRVTLRCSPRSGDLSVYWYQQSLDQGLQFLIQYYNGEERAKGNILERFSAQQFPDLHSELNLSSLELGDSALYFCASSPLGTGETQYFGPGTRLLVL.

This clone was observed once. The chain recombines TRBV10-3 with TRBJ1-1; weak D call: TRBD1 (5 bases). This CDR3 region has 14 residues. The ends were cut back, 6 bases at V and 2 bases at J, with 13 bases in the middle. In germline, CDR1 is ENHRY, CDR2 SYGVKD. The CDR3 coding sequence is TGTGCCATCAGGGTATCGGGGGGAAACACTGAAGCTTTCTTT. It specifies CAIRVSGGNTEAFF.

The sample holds one count of this clone. The V gene is TRBV12-3 or TRBV12-4, the J gene TRBJ2-5, with D perhaps TRBD1 (6 bases). The V and J ends lost 3 bases and 5 bases respectively, with 10 bases between them. CDR3 length: 13 residues. CDR3 in amino acids: CASSFRGWETQYF. The CDR3 nucleotides read TGTGCCAGCAGTTTTAGGGGGTGGGAGACCCAGTACTTC.

V usage is TRBV25-1 and J usage is TRBJ1-1, with 10 bases that match TRBD1. The V gene end was trimmed by 4 bases and the J gene end by 5 bases; junction bases not matched to a gene: 4. Germline lookup yields CDR1 MGHDK and CDR2 SYGVNS. The CDR3 contains 14 residues. The CDR3 DNA sequence: TGTGCCAGCAGTGCCGACAGGGGGCAAACTGAAGCTTTCTTT. Amino acid sequence: CASSADRGQTEAFF.

This chain's CDR3 is CASSYTSTANYGYTF. The CDR3 region has the DNA TGTGCCAGCAGCTACACGTCGACAGCTAACTATGGCTACACCTTC. V and J are TRBV7-2 and TRBJ1-2; D might be TRBD1 (5 bases). Trimming took off 4 bases at V and 0 bases at J, with 12 bases between the two ends. This CDR3 is built from 15 residues. Germline V gives CDR1 SGHTA, CDR2 FQGNSA.

V is TRBV18 and J is TRBJ2-7; 11 bases fit TRBD1. The germline CDR1 and CDR2 sequences are KGHSH and LQKENI. CDR3 size: 17 residues. V was pared by 2 bases and J by 3 bases, with 9 bases of the junction left unmatched. The CDR3 DNA is TGTGCCAGCTCACCAACGTCCGGGACAGGGGGTTACTACGAGCAGTACTTC. As protein: CASSPTSGTGGYYEQYF.

This clone was seen more than once but under ten times. The chain employs TRBV9 and TRBJ2-5; weak D call: TRBD1 (6 bases). This CDR3 is built from 13 residues. Trimming took 0 bases from V and 3 from J, leaving 6 bases between them. CDR1 is SGDLS and CDR2 is YYNGEE in the germline V gene. In DNA, the CDR3 is TGTGCCAGCAGCGTAGACAGGGAAGAGACCCAGTACTTC. This codes for CASSVDREETQYF.

The chain has TRBV6-1 and TRBJ2-3, with D possibly being TRBD2 (6 bases). This CDR3 contains 16 residues. V gave up 4 bases and J gave up 0 bases, with 14 bases separating them. Germline-derived CDR1 and CDR2 are MNHNS and SASEGT. CDR3 DNA sequence: TGTGCCAGCAGTGCTTGGGGTAGCGGCAGCACAGATACGCAGTATTTT. Translating gives CASSAWGSGSTDTQYF.

Concerning this clone: The same CDR3 arises from other DNA sequences in this sample as well. The J gene is TRBJ1-5, the V gene TRBV18; 7 nucleotides match TRBD1. The CDR3 totals 14 residues. CDR1 is KGHSH, CDR2 LQKENI, per germline. The V and J ends lost 3 bases and 4 bases, in that order; junction bases with no gene match: 3. CDR3: CASSPGTANQPQHF. For the CDR3, the DNA is TGTGCCAGCTCACCCGGGACAGCAAATCAGCCCCAGCATTTT. Variable domain in full (rest from reference TRBV18 and TRBJ1-5): NAGVMQNPRHLVRRRGQEARLRCSPMKGHSHVYWYRQLPEEGLKFMVYLQKENIIDESGMPKERFSAEFPKEGPSILRIQQVVRGDSAAYFCASSPGTANQPQHFGDGTRLSIL.

This chain joins TRBV7-9 and TRBJ2-5; maybe TRBD1 (5 bases). Trimming took off 5 bases at V and 0 bases at J, with 7 bases between the two ends. There are 13 residues in the CDR3. The V gene's germline CDR1 is SEHNR and CDR2 FQNEAQ (reference sequence). The CDR3, as DNA: TGTGCCAGCAGCCCGGACAACCAAGAGACCCAGTACTTC. Protein sequence: CASSPDNQETQYF. Combining the CDR3 with reference TRBV7-9 and TRBJ2-5 gives the whole variable domain DTGVSQNPRHKITKRGQNVTFRCDPISEHNRLYWYRQTLGQGPEFLTYFQNEAQLEKSRLLSDRFSAERPKGSFSTLEIQRTEQGDSAMYLCASSPDNQETQYFGPGTRLLVL.

This chain links TRBV7-3 with TRBJ1-5, with D possibly matching TRBD1 (6 bases). Germline V gene sequence: CDR1 SGHTA, CDR2 FQGTGA. CDR3 size: 18 residues. Deletions cut 2 bases from V and 7 bases from J, with 24 bases between. CDR3 region: CASSLQQGAKVRKQPQHF. CDR3 bases: TGTGCCAGCAGCTTACAACAGGGTGCGAAAGTAAGGAAACAGCCCCAGCATTTT.

The chain is built from TRBV10-2 and TRBJ2-7; TRBD2 matches at 9 bases. CDR3 length: 12 residues. V lost 8 bases and J lost 5; bases outside the gene matches: 4. The germline CDR1 and CDR2 sequences are WSHSY and SAAADI. In nucleotides, the CDR3 is TGCGCCAGCCGGCTAGCGGGGAACGAGCAGTACTTC. This encodes CASRLAGNEQYF.

V usage is TRBV4-2 and J usage is TRBJ2-2, with 13 bases lining up with TRBD2. CDR1 and CDR2 (germline): LGHNA, YNFKEQ. V was pared by 2 bases and J by 5 bases, with 8 bases of the junction left unmatched. The CDR3 is 18 amino acids. CDR3: CASSQLTGTSGETGELFF. CDR3 DNA: TGTGCCAGCAGCCAATTGACCGGGACTAGCGGGGAGACCGGGGAGCTGTTTTTT.